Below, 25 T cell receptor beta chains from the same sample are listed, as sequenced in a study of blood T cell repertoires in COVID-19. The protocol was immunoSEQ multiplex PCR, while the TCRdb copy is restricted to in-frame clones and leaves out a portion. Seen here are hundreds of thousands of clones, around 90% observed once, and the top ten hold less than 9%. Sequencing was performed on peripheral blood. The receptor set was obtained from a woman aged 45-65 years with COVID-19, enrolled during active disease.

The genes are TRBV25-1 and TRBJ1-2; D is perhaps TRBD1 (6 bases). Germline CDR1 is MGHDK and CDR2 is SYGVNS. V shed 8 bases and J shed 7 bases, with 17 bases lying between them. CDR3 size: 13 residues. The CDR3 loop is CASCSDRYTGYTF. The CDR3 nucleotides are TGTGCCAGCTGCTCCGACAGGTATACTGGCTACACCTTC.

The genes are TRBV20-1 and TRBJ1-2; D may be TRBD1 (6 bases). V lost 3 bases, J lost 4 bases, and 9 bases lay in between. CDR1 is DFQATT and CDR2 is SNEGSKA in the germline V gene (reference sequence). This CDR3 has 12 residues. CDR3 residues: CSASSGVYGYTF. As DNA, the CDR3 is TGCAGTGCTAGTTCAGGGGTCTATGGCTACACCTTC.

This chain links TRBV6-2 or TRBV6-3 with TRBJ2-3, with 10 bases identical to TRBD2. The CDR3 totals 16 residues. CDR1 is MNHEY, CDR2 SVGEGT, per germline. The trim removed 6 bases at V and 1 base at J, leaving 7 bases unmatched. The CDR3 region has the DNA TGTGCCAGCAGCCCCAAGCGGGGGGGCCGCACAGATACGCAGTATTTT. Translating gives CASSPKRGGRTDTQYF.

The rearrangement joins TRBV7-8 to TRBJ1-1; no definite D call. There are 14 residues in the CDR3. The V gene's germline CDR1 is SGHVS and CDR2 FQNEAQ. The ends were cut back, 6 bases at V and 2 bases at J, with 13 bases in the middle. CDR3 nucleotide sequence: TGTGCCAGCAGATCAGGAACCATAAACACTGAAGCTTTCTTT. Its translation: CASRSGTINTEAFF.

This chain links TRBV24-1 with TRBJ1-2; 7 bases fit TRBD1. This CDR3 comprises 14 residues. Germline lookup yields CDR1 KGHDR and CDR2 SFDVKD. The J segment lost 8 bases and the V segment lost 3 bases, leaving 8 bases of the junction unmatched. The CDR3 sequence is CATSDMGQGVGYTF. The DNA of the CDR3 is TGTGCCACCAGTGATATGGGGCAGGGGGTAGGCTACACCTTC.

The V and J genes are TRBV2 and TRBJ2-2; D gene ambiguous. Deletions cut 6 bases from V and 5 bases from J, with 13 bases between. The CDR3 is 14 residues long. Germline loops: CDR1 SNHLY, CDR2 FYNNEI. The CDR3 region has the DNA TGTGCCAGCAGCTTTGGGTTGCGGACCGGGGAGCTGTTTTTT. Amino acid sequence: CASSFGLRTGELFF. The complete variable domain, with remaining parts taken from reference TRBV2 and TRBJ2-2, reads EPEVTQTPSHQVTQMGQEVILRCVPISNHLYFYWYRQILGQKVEFLVSFYNNEISEKSEIFDDQFSVERPDGSNFTLKIRSTKLEDSAMYFCASSFGLRTGELFFGEGSRLTVL.

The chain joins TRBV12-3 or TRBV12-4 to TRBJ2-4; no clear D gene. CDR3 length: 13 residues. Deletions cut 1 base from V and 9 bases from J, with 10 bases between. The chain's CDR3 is CASSLDGASIQYF. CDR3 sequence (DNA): TGTGCCAGCAGTTTAGATGGAGCCAGCATTCAGTACTTC.

This CDR3 reads CASTLEAGRDSPLHF. The CDR3 DNA is TGTGCCAGTACCCTAGAGGCAGGGAGGGATTCACCCCTCCACTTT. The chain has TRBV19 and TRBJ1-6; tentatively, D is TRBD1 (5 bases). The CDR3 spans 15 residues. Trimming stripped 7 bases from V and 8 bases from J, with 18 bases between. CDR1 and CDR2 from the germline V gene are LNHDA and SQIVND (reference sequence).

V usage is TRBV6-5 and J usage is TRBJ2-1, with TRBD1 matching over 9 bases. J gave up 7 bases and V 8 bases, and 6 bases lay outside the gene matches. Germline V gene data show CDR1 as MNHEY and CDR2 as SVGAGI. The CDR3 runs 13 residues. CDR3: CASGDRVDNEQFF. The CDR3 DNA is TGTGCCAGCGGGGACAGGGTAGATAATGAGCAGTTCTTC.

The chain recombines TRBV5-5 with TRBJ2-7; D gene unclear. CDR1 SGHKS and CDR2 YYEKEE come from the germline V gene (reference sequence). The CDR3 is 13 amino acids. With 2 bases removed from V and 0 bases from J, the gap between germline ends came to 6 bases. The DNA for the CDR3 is TGTGCCAGCAGCTTTCCGAGCTCCTACGAGCAGTACTTC. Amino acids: CASSFPSSYEQYF.

CDR3 sequence reads: CASSLGSSGVDTQYF. CDR3 coding DNA: TGTGCCAGCAGCTTAGGTTCTAGCGGGGTTGATACGCAGTATTTT. This sequence joins TRBV5-4 and TRBJ2-3; 9 bases line up with TRBD2. CDR1 SGHNT and CDR2 YYREEE come from the germline V gene (reference sequence). V lost 2 bases and J lost 6; bases outside the gene matches: 7. The CDR3 loop spans 15 amino acids.

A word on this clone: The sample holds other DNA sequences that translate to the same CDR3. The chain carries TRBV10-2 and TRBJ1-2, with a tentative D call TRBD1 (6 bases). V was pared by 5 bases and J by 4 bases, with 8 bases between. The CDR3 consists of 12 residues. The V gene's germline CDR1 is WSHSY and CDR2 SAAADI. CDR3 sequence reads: CASSLQGYGYTF. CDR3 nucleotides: TGCGCCAGCAGTTTACAGGGCTATGGCTACACCTTC.

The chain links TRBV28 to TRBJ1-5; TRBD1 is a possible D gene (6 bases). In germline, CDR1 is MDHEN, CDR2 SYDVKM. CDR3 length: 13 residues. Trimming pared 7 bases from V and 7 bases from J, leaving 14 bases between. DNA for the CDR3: TGTGCCAGCACATCTTACAGGGTCCAGCCCCAGCATTTT. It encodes CASTSYRVQPQHF. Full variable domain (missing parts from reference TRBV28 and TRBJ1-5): DVKVTQSSRYLVKRTGEKVFLECVQDMDHENMFWYRQDPGLGLRLIYFSYDVKMKEKGDIPEGYSVSREKKERFSLILESASTNQTSMYLCASTSYRVQPQHFGDGTRLSIL.

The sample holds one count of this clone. CDR3 DNA: TGTGCCTGGAGTGGGGGGCTAGGTAATCAGCCCCAGCATTTT. Its protein product is CAWSGGLGNQPQHF. V is TRBV30 and J is TRBJ1-5, with D maybe TRBD1 (6 bases). The CDR3 has 14 residues. V shed 1 base and J shed 4 bases, with 11 bases lying between them. The V gene's germline CDR1 is GTSNPN and CDR2 SVGIG (reference sequence).

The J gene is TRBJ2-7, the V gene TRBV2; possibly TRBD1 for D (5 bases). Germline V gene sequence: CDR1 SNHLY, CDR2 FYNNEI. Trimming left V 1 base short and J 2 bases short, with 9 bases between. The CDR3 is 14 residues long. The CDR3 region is CASSEGGQPYEQYF. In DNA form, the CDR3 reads TGTGCCAGCAGTGAAGGAGGACAACCCTACGAGCAGTACTTC.

The CDR3 reads CASSFVTTANTEAFF. The DNA of the CDR3 is TGTGCCAGCAGCTTTGTCACGACAGCGAACACTGAAGCTTTCTTT. The genes are TRBV5-6 and TRBJ1-1; D is possibly TRBD1 (5 bases). This CDR3 spans 15 amino acids. The germline CDR1 and CDR2 sequences are SGHDT and YYEEEE. Trimming took 2 bases from V and 1 from J, leaving 12 bases between them.

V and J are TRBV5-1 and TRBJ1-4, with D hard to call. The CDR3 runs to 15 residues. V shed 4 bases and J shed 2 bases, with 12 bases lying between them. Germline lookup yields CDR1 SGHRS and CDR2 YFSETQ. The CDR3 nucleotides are TGCGCCAGCAGCCCCGGATGGCGGACTAATGAAAAACTGTTTTTT. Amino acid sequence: CASSPGWRTNEKLFF.

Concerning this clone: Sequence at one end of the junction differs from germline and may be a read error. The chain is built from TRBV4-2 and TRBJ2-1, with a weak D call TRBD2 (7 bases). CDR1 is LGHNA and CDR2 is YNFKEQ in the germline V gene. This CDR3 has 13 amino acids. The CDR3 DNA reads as TGTGCCAGCAGCCAAGATCTTGGGGGGGCCTGGGTCTTC. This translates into CASSQDLGGAWVF.

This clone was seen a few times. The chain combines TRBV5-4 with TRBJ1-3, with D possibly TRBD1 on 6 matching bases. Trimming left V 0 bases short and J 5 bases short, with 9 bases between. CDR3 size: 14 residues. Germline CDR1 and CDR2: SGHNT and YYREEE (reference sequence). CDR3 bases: TGTGCCAGCAGCTTGGATCAGGGGCGAAACACCATATATTTT. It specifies CASSLDQGRNTIYF.

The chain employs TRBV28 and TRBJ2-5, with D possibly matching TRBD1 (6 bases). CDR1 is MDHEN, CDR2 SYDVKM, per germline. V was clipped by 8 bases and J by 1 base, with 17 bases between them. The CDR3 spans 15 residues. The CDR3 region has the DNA TGTGCCAGCGCAGCCCCCGGGACACCCCAAGAGACCCAGTACTTC. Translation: CASAAPGTPQETQYF.

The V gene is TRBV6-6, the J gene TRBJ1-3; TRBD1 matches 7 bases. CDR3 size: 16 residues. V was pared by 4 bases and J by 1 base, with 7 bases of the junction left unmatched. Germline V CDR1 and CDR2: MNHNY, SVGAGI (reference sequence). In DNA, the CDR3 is TGTGCCAGCAGTTTCCGGGACAGTTCATCTGGAAACACCATATATTTT. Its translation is CASSFRDSSSGNTIYF.

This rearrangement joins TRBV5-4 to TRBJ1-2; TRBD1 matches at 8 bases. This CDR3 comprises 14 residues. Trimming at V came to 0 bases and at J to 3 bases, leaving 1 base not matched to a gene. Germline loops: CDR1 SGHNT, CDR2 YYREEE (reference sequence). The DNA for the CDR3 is TGTGCCAGCAGCTTGGACAGGGGGGACTATGGCTACACCTTC. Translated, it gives CASSLDRGDYGYTF.

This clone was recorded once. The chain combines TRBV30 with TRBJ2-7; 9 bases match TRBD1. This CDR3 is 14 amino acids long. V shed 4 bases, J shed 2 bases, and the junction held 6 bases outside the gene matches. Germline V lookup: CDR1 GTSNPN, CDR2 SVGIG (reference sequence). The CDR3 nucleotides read TGTGCCTGGATCACCGGGACAGGGACCTACGAGCAGTACTTC. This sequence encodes CAWITGTGTYEQYF.

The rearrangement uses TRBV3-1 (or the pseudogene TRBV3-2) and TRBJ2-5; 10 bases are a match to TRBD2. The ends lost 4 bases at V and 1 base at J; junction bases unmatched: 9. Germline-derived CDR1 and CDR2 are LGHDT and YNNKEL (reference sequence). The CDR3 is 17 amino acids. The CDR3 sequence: CASSPPSLAGVQETQYF. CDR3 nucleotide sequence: TGTGCCAGCAGCCCTCCTTCGCTAGCGGGGGTCCAAGAGACCCAGTACTTC.

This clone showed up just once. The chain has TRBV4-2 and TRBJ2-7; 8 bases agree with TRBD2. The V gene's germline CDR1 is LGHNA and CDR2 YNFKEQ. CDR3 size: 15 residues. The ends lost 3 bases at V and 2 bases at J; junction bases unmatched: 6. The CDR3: CASSQAISGAYEQYF. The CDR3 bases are TGTGCCAGCAGCCAGGCTATTAGCGGGGCCTACGAGCAGTACTTC.